Listed below are T cell receptor beta chains from one sample, sequenced in a study of blood T cell repertoires in COVID-19. This table comes from immunoSEQ multiplex PCR, and its TCRdb copy is limited to in-frame clones, with some not included. The table has about 380,000 clones, about 90% seen once. Sequencing input: PBMCs or T cells enriched from blood (not recorded which). These receptors were taken from a woman under 40 who had recovered from COVID-19. Each CDR3 is given with its conserved first and last residue. A D gene is named only where the DNA matches it firmly. The size entry is marked missing in some rows and otherwise reads once, few, many or a size class.

v_gene,d_gene,j_gene,abundance,CDR3aa,CDR3nt
TRBV2,TRBD1,TRBJ2-1,once,CASREQGSGDNEQFF,TGTGCCAGCAGGGAACAGGGGAGTGGGGACAATGAGCAGTTCTTC
TRBV29-1,-,TRBJ1-5,few,CSVAGAINQPQHF,TGCAGCGTTGCAGGGGCCATCAATCAGCCCCAGCATTTT
TRBV25-1,-,TRBJ2-3,-,CASGWRDTQYF,TGTGCCAGCGGATGGAGGGATACGCAGTATTTT
TRBV27,TRBD2,TRBJ2-7,-,CATSGLSSYEQYF,TGTGCCACTAGCGGACTAAGCTCCTACGAGCAGTACTTC
TRBV9,TRBD1,TRBJ2-5,-,CASSVDQRGADRAETQYF,TGTGCCAGCAGCGTAGACCAGAGGGGGGCGGACAGGGCGGAGACCCAGTACTTC
TRBV5-6,-,TRBJ1-2,-,CASSLVGTLINNDYGYTF,TGTGCCAGCAGCTTGGTTGGTACGTTGATCAACAACGACTATGGCTACACCTTC
TRBV28,TRBD1,TRBJ2-1,-,CASSDRGRISYNEQFF,TGTGCCAGCAGTGACAGGGGGCGTATCTCCTACAATGAGCAGTTCTTC
TRBV5-1,TRBD2,TRBJ2-3,-,CASSFLAGAHSDTQYF,TGCGCCAGCAGCTTCTTAGCGGGGGCCCACTCAGATACGCAGTATTTT
TRBV5-1,TRBD2,TRBJ2-1,-,CASSSGTSGRAHNEQFF,TGCGCCAGCAGCTCCGGGACTAGCGGGAGGGCCCACAATGAGCAGTTCTTC
TRBV6-2/TRBV6-3,TRBD1,TRBJ1-5,-,CASSYSEDRGRQPQHF,TGTGCCAGCAGTTACTCGGAGGACAGGGGGCGTCAGCCCCAGCATTTT
TRBV4-1,TRBD2,TRBJ2-5,-,CASSQGTSGGGETQYF,TGCGCCAGCAGCCAAGGGACTAGCGGGGGGGGCGAGACCCAGTACTTC
TRBV6-5,TRBD2,TRBJ2-7,-,CASSYSLAGGEEEQYF,TGTGCCAGCAGTTACTCTCTCGCGGGGGGGGAGGAAGAGCAGTACTTC
TRBV19,-,TRBJ2-7,-,CASSKLDHYEQYF,TGTGCCAGTAGTAAACTAGATCATTACGAGCAGTACTTC
TRBV19,TRBD2,TRBJ2-3,-,CASSIAGGEPYTQYF,TGTGCCAGTAGTATTGCGGGGGGGGAACCCTATACGCAGTATTTT
TRBV9,TRBD2,TRBJ2-3,once,CASSLAGAEGDTQYF,TGTGCCAGCAGCTTAGCGGGAGCCGAAGGAGATACGCAGTATTTT
TRBV3-1/TRBV3-2,TRBD2,TRBJ2-5,-,CASSQESSGPQETQYF,TGTGCCAGCAGCCAAGAGTCTAGCGGACCCCAAGAGACCCAGTACTTC
TRBV27,-,TRBJ1-5,-,CASSPSGLYSNQPQHF,TGTGCCAGCAGTCCCTCCGGACTCTATAGCAATCAGCCCCAGCATTTT